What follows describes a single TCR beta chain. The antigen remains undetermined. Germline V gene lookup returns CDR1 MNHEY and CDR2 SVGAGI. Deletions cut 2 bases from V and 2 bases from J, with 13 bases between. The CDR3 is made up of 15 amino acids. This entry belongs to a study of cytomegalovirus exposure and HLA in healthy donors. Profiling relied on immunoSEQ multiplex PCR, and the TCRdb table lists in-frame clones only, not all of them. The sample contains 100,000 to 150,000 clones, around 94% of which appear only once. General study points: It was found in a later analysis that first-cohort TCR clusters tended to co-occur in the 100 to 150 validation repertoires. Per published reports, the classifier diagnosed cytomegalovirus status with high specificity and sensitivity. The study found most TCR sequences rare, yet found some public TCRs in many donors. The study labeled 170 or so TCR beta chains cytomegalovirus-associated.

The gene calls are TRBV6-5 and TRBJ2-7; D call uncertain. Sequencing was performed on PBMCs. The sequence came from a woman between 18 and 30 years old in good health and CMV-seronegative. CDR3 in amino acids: CASSYRPGLTYEQYF. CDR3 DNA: TGTGCCAGCAGTTACAGGCCGGGTCTAACCTACGAGCAGTACTTC.